Listed below are T cell receptor beta chains from one sample, sequenced in a study of blood T cell repertoires in COVID-19. The method was immunoSEQ multiplex PCR; TCRdb's version includes in-frame clones alone and lacks a portion of them. Among about 14,000 clones listed, approximately 87% were seen once. The specimen was peripheral blood. All receptors derive from a human donor in a cohort sampled during active COVID-19. The CDR3 runs from the conserved cysteine through the conserved F or W. D genes are given only for firm matches. The size field is filled for only some rows; it gives once, few, many or a size class.

V	D	size	J	DNA	CDR3
TRBV30	-	once	TRBJ2-1	TGTGCCTGGAGTGTACTGCATTGGGAGCAGTTCTTC	CAWSVLHWEQFF
TRBV28	TRBD1	-	TRBJ1-1	TGTGCCAGCAGTGACAGGGGAATTTCGGACACTGAAGCTTTCTTT	CASSDRGISDTEAFF
TRBV10-1	-	-	TRBJ2-7	TGCGCCAGCAGTGAGGGACTAACCTACGAGCAGTACTTC	CASSEGLTYEQYF
TRBV19	-	-	TRBJ2-5	TGTGCCAGTCAGAGGGCCCCACGGGAGACCCAGTACTTC	CASQRAPRETQYF
TRBV11-3	TRBD2	-	TRBJ2-5	TGTGCCAGCAGCGTAGCGGGAGGGCGGCAAGAGACCCAGTACTTC	CASSVAGGRQETQYF
TRBV3-1/TRBV3-2	TRBD2	-	TRBJ2-7	TGTGCCAGCAGCCCTAACGGACTAGCGGATCTTACCCACGAGCAGTACTTC	CASSPNGLADLTHEQYF
TRBV29-1	TRBD1	once	TRBJ1-3	TGCAGCGTCGCTCCGCAGGGGGCGCGCGGAAACACCATATATTTT	CSVAPQGARGNTIYF
TRBV5-6	-	-	TRBJ1-1	TGTGCCAGCAGCCCTTTTACGGTGGAGGTAGCTTTCTTT	CASSPFTVEVAFF
TRBV28	TRBD1	few	TRBJ1-5	TGTGCCAGCAGTTTCGTGGCAGGGGGACAGCCCCAGCATTTT	CASSFVAGGQPQHF
TRBV7-2	-	-	TRBJ1-5	TGTGCCAGCAGCCCCGCCGGGGTTTATAGCAATCAGCCCCAGCATTTT	CASSPAGVYSNQPQHF
TRBV10-2	TRBD2	-	TRBJ2-1	TGCGCCAGCAGTGAGGGGGGGGTCTACAATGAGCAGTTCTTC	CASSEGGVYNEQFF
TRBV20-1	-	-	TRBJ2-7	TGCAGTGCTAGAGATGGTAGGGGGCAGTACTTC	CSARDGRGQYF
TRBV24-1	TRBD2	-	TRBJ2-1	TGTGCCACCAGTGGGTCTTTAGCGGGAGACTTTGAAAGTTACAATGAGCAGTTCTTC	CATSGSLAGDFESYNEQFF
TRBV12-3/TRBV12-4	-	-	TRBJ2-5	TGTGCCAGCAAACTAGCTGAAGAAGAGACCCAGTACTTC	CASKLAEEETQYF
TRBV19	TRBD1	-	TRBJ1-1	TGTGCCAGTAGTATAGACCCCGGACAGGGGATGAACACTGAAGCTTTCTTT	CASSIDPGQGMNTEAFF
TRBV10-2	-	few	TRBJ1-1	TGCGCCAGCAGTCGGGGTAGCAACACTGAAGCTTTCTTT	CASSRGSNTEAFF
TRBV24-1	-	-	TRBJ1-1	TGTGCCACCAGAGCGGGGGGCACTGAAGCTTTCTTT	CATRAGGTEAFF
TRBV24-1	TRBD2	-	TRBJ2-5	TGTGCCACATCTAGCGGGAGGGCTGGAGAGACCCAGTACTTC	CATSSGRAGETQYF
TRBV6-5	TRBD2	-	TRBJ2-1	TGTGCCAGCAATCTAGCGGGAAGCTACAATGAGCAGTTCTTC	CASNLAGSYNEQFF
TRBV9	-	-	TRBJ1-1	TGTGCCAGCAGCGCCTCACACGACAGGCCGAACACTGAAGCTTTCTTT	CASSASHDRPNTEAFF
TRBV27	-	once	TRBJ1-6	TGTGCCAGCAGTCGGCGGGAGGATGGCAATTCACCCCTCCACTTT	CASSRREDGNSPLHF
TRBV10-2	-	-	TRBJ1-5	TGCGCCAGTAAACAGGGCAATCAGCCCCAGCATTTT	CASKQGNQPQHF
TRBV6-4	-	-	TRBJ2-3	TGTGCCAGCAGTGACGTAGGGACACCCGGTACGCAGTATTTT	CASSDVGTPGTQYF
TRBV12-5	TRBD2	-	TRBJ2-1	TGTGCTAGTGGTTCAGCGGGGGGCCCTTCGGAGCAGTTCTTC	CASGSAGGPSEQFF
TRBV4-3	-	-	TRBJ2-1	TGCGCCAGCAGCCAAGCGCGGGACCTCGGATATGTCTACAATGAGCAGTTCTTC	CASSQARDLGYVYNEQFF
TRBV2	-	-	TRBJ1-1	TGTGCCAGCAGTGAACGCAGGGATGGCACTGAAGCTTTCTTT	CASSERRDGTEAFF
TRBV6-5	TRBD2	-	TRBJ2-3	TGTGCCAGCAGTAGGGCTAGCGGGAGCACAGATACGCAGTATTTT	CASSRASGSTDTQYF
TRBV28	-	-	TRBJ1-5	TGTGCCAGCACCAGGCTCTCTCAGCCCCAGCATTTT	CASTRLSQPQHF
TRBV2	-	-	TRBJ1-2	TGTGCCAGCAGTGATGAGGGCCCTGGGTATGGCTACACCTTC	CASSDEGPGYGYTF
TRBV5-1	-	-	TRBJ1-6	TGCGCCAGCAGCTTGGGGAATCAGGGGATGACCTATAATTCACCCCTCCACTTT	CASSLGNQGMTYNSPLHF
TRBV4-1	-	-	TRBJ2-7	TGCGCCAGCAGCCAAGATCCGGGAGCCACCTACGAGCAGTACTTC	CASSQDPGATYEQYF
TRBV5-1	-	-	TRBJ1-1	TGCGCCAGCAGCTTGGATAGGGCGGGGAACACTGAAGCTTTCTTT	CASSLDRAGNTEAFF
TRBV7-9	TRBD2	-	TRBJ2-7	TGTGCCAGCAGCCCCCAGCGGGACTCCCCGCACGAGCAGTACTTC	CASSPQRDSPHEQYF
TRBV19	TRBD1	-	TRBJ1-1	TGTGCCAGTAAAGTGGGGACAGGGGGCACTGAAGCTTTCTTT	CASKVGTGGTEAFF